The 27 T cell receptor beta chains below all came from one sample that was sequenced in a study of beta chain features in type 1 diabetes. Since all of the isolated RNA was reverse transcribed, expressed TCRB transcripts were what got sequenced. Libraries were prepared by immunoSEQ multiplex PCR; TCRdb keeps only in-frame clonotypes and omits some of them. The table has hundreds of thousands of clones, about 16% seen once. The sequenced sample consisted of naive CD4+ T cells from blood. These receptor sequences come from a man aged 18 to 30 in good health.

This chain joins TRBV4-2 and TRBJ2-3, with D unclear. This CDR3 is 13 amino acids long. V lost 1 base, J lost 6 bases, and 8 bases lay in between. Germline CDR1 reads LGHNA; CDR2 reads YNFKEQ. The DNA for the CDR3 is TGTGCCAGCAGCCAAGCCCCCGTGGATACGCAGTATTTT. It yields the protein CASSQAPVDTQYF.

This clone turned up a few times. The gene calls are TRBV28 and TRBJ2-4, with D perhaps TRBD2 (5 bases). The CDR3 consists of 16 residues. Germline V lookup: CDR1 MDHEN, CDR2 SYDVKM. Trimming pared 2 bases from V and 0 bases from J, leaving 11 bases between. The CDR3 here is CASSLLRALAKNIQYF. The CDR3 DNA follows: TGTGCCAGCAGTTTACTGAGGGCCCTAGCCAAAAACATTCAGTACTTC.

This chain links TRBV6-6 with TRBJ1-2; 7 positions match TRBD1. Trimming at V came to 6 bases and at J to 5 bases, leaving 6 bases not matched to a gene. Germline values: CDR1 MNHNY, CDR2 SVGAGI (reference sequence). The CDR3 runs to 13 residues. For the CDR3, the DNA is TGTGCCAGCAGCGTAGGACAGGCTTATGGCTACACCTTC. Protein: CASSVGQAYGYTF.

Only a few counts were recorded for this clone. The CDR3 DNA sequence: TGCGCCAGCAGCTTGCAAGCGGGGGGGCTCGAGACCCAGTACTTC. Its translation is CASSLQAGGLETQYF. V gene TRBV5-1 combines with J gene TRBJ2-5; 10 nucleotides match TRBD2. Germline V gene sequence: CDR1 SGHRS, CDR2 YFSETQ. V was pared by 1 base and J by 5 bases, with 5 bases of the junction left unmatched. The CDR3 contains 15 residues.

This clone occurred a few times. CDR3 protein: CASSHRDLYYGYTF. CDR3 DNA sequence: TGTGCCAGCAGCCACCGGGACCTTTACTATGGCTACACCTTC. This chain uses TRBV14 with TRBJ1-2; D might be TRBD1 (5 bases). Germline V gene lookup returns CDR1 SGHDN and CDR2 FVKESK. The V end lost 3 bases, the J end lost 3 bases, and 11 bases lay between the germline ends. The CDR3 loop spans 14 amino acids.

The chain is built from TRBV7-3 and TRBJ1-5; 7 bases agree with TRBD1. The CDR3 is 14 amino acids. V was pared by 5 bases and J by 5 bases, with 6 bases of the junction left unmatched. Per the germline V gene, CDR1 is SGHTA and CDR2 is FQGTGA. The CDR3 region has the DNA TGTGCCAGCAGCCACCCCGGGACAGATCAGCCCCAGCATTTT. Residues: CASSHPGTDQPQHF.

This clone is a singleton in its sample. J is TRBJ2-7 and V is TRBV19, with 8 bases identical to TRBD1. The CDR3 is 16 residues long. The V segment lost 0 bases and the J segment 3 bases; nucleotides outside the gene matches: 7. From germline, CDR1 is LNHDA and CDR2 SQIVND (reference sequence). DNA of the CDR3: TGTGCCAGTAGTATAGATCGGGGACAGGCGCACTACGAGCAGTACTTC. Its protein is CASSIDRGQAHYEQYF.

V is TRBV6-5 and J is TRBJ2-7, with D possibly being TRBD2 (5 bases). V lost 6 bases to trimming and J lost 6 bases, with 9 bases between them. The CDR3 is made up of 11 amino acids. In germline, CDR1 is MNHEY, CDR2 SVGAGI. The CDR3: CASSPSFEQYF. Written as DNA, the CDR3 is TGTGCCAGCAGCCCTAGCTTCGAGCAGTACTTC.

This clone was recorded a few times. This rearrangement joins TRBV5-5 to TRBJ2-1; D unclear. Per germline, CDR1 SGHKS and CDR2 YYEKEE (reference sequence). The CDR3 runs to 15 residues. The V and J ends lost 0 bases and 1 base respectively, with 8 bases between them. The CDR3 DNA reads TGTGCCAGCAGCTTGGGAACAGAGTCCTACAATGAGCAGTTCTTC. It encodes CASSLGTESYNEQFF.

The sample holds a few counts of this clone. This rearrangement joins TRBV19 to TRBJ2-5; D unresolved. Germline values: CDR1 LNHDA, CDR2 SQIVND (reference sequence). CDR3 length equals 13 residues. With 7 bases removed from V and 5 bases from J, the gap between germline ends came to 14 bases. This chain's CDR3 is CASTGGARETQYF. The CDR3 DNA sequence: TGTGCCAGTACGGGCGGAGCTCGGGAGACCCAGTACTTC.

The chain couples TRBV27 to TRBJ1-1, with 9 bases identical to TRBD1. The germline gives CDR1 MNHEY, CDR2 SMNVEV (reference sequence). With 5 bases clipped from V and 1 base from J, the junction kept 5 bases outside the gene matches. The CDR3 runs 15 residues. The CDR3 here is CASSPGQGANTEAFF. The CDR3 DNA sequence: TGTGCCAGCAGTCCGGGACAGGGTGCGAACACTGAAGCTTTCTTT.

This clone has just a few counts. The chain joins TRBV11-2 to TRBJ1-6; 10 bases agree with TRBD1. Germline V gene sequence: CDR1 SGHAT, CDR2 FQNNGV. V lost 5 bases, J lost 10 bases, and 11 bases stayed unmatched. The CDR3 extends over 16 amino acids. In DNA form, the CDR3 reads TGTGCCAGCAGCCCGCGGAGGGGACAGGGGCGCTCACCCCTCCACTTT. Translation: CASSPRRGQGRSPLHF.

This chain joins TRBV14 and TRBJ2-7, with D perhaps matching TRBD1 or TRBD2 (5 bases each). The V end lost 4 bases, the J end lost 0 bases, and 13 bases lay between the germline ends. This CDR3 has 15 amino acids. CDR1 and CDR2 from the germline V gene are SGHDN and FVKESK. This CDR3 is CASSLGTGSSYEQYF. CDR3 sequence (DNA): TGTGCCAGCAGCCTAGGGACGGGCAGCTCCTACGAGCAGTACTTC. The complete variable domain, with remaining parts taken from reference TRBV14 and TRBJ2-7, reads EAGVTQFPSHSVIEKGQTVTLRCDPISGHDNLYWYRRVMGKEIKFLLHFVKESKQDESGMPNNRFLAERTGGTYSTLKVQPAELEDSGVYFCASSLGTGSSYEQYFGPGTRLTVT.

A few counts support this clone. The gene calls are TRBV7-8 and TRBJ2-6; D perhaps matches TRBD1 (5 bases). The CDR3 consists of 14 residues. CDR1 is SGHVS, CDR2 FQNEAQ, per germline. Trimming stripped 3 bases from V and 9 bases from J, with 12 bases between. The CDR3 DNA reads as TGTGCCAGCAGCTTTGTAGGGGCCCGCAACGTCCTGACTTTC. It specifies CASSFVGARNVLTF.

This clone was counted only a few times. This sequence joins TRBV30 and TRBJ1-6; no firm D call. This CDR3 spans 12 amino acids. Germline CDR1 reads GTSNPN; CDR2 reads SVGIG (reference sequence). V gave up 1 base and J gave up 7 bases, with 5 bases separating them. The DNA of the CDR3 is TGTGCCTGGAGTGCCCTAAATTCACCCCTCCACTTT. Its protein is CAWSALNSPLHF.

The sample holds a few counts of this clone. V gene TRBV5-1 combines with J gene TRBJ1-3, with no clear D. This CDR3 is built from 13 residues. V lost 5 bases, J lost 0 bases, and 6 bases lay in between. The germline gives CDR1 SGHRS, CDR2 YFSETQ. Written as DNA, the CDR3 is TGCGCCAGCAGTGGGAGCTCTGGAAACACCATATATTTT. This translates into CASSGSSGNTIYF. Full variable domain (rest looked up from reference TRBV5-1 and TRBJ1-3): KAGVTQTPRYLIKTRGQQVTLSCSPISGHRSVSWYQQTPGQGLQFLFEYFSETQRNKGNFPGRFSGRQFSNSRSEMNVSTLELGDSALYLCASSGSSGNTIYFGEGSWLTVV.

The sample holds a few counts of this clone. The chain carries TRBV18 and TRBJ1-2; a weak D match, TRBD1 (6 bases). Germline V gene data show CDR1 as KGHSH and CDR2 as LQKENI. The CDR3 extends over 16 amino acids. Trimming cost V 6 bases and J 0 bases, with 17 bases left between them. The CDR3 DNA sequence: TGTGCCAGCTCCCGCAGGGGAACAACGGCTAACTATGGCTACACCTTC. Its translation is CASSRRGTTANYGYTF.

In its sample, this clone was seen a few times. The rearrangement uses TRBV15 and TRBJ2-4; maybe TRBD2 (5 bases). V lost 0 bases and J 1 base, leaving 19 bases between the germline ends. The CDR3 contains 19 residues. Germline CDR1 reads LNHNV; CDR2 reads YYDKDF (reference sequence). DNA for the CDR3: TGTGCCACCAGCAGAGATTCCATAGGACTCGAGGTGGCCAAAAACATTCAGTACTTC. Translation: CATSRDSIGLEVAKNIQYF.

The gene calls are TRBV7-3 and TRBJ2-5, with D tentatively TRBD1 (5 bases). V lost 0 bases and J lost 5, with 10 bases in between. The germline V gene encodes CDR1 SGHTA and CDR2 FQGTGA. The CDR3 is made up of 14 amino acids. The CDR3 DNA reads TGTGCCAGCAGCTTAACGGGGCCTGGGGAGACCCAGTACTTC. Translation: CASSLTGPGETQYF. The whole variable domain, filled in from reference TRBV7-3 and TRBJ2-5, reads GAGVSQTPSNKVTEKGKYVELRCDPISGHTALYWYRQSLGQGPEFLIYFQGTGAADDSGLPNDRFFAVRPEGSVSTLKIQRTERGDSAVYLCASSLTGPGETQYFGPGTRLLVL.

The sample holds a few counts of this clone. The chain carries TRBV5-1 and TRBJ2-2; D is perhaps TRBD2 (5 bases). Deletions cut 6 bases from V and 1 base from J, with 13 bases between. Per germline, CDR1 SGHRS and CDR2 YFSETQ. CDR3 length equals 15 residues. The CDR3 here is CASIEGYGNTGELFF. The DNA of the CDR3 is TGCGCCAGCATTGAGGGTTACGGGAACACCGGGGAGCTGTTTTTT.

This clone appeared a few times. This chain uses TRBV6-5 with TRBJ1-2; D not resolved. Germline V lookup: CDR1 MNHEY, CDR2 SVGAGI. The CDR3 sequence is 12 residues long. Trimming took off 7 bases at V and 0 bases at J, with 6 bases between the two ends. CDR3 sequence (DNA): TGTGCCAGCACCATAGCTAACTATGGCTACACCTTC. Amino acid sequence: CASTIANYGYTF.

The chain carries TRBV19 and TRBJ1-2; no reliable D call. The germline V gene has CDR1 LNHDA and CDR2 SQIVND (reference sequence). V lost 7 bases, J lost 2 bases, and 5 bases lay in between. The length of the CDR3 is 11 residues. CDR3 sequence reads: CASTGNYGYTF. In nucleotides, the CDR3 is TGTGCCAGTACGGGCAACTATGGCTACACCTTC.

The rearrangement uses TRBV5-4 and TRBJ1-2; D ambiguous. In germline, CDR1 is SGHNT, CDR2 YYREEE (reference sequence). V lost 9 bases and J 12 bases, leaving 9 bases between the germline ends. The CDR3 is made up of 8 amino acids. The CDR3 reads CATSQDTF. In nucleotides, the CDR3 is TGTGCCACCTCTCAGGACACCTTC.

This clone showed up just a few times. The chain has TRBV4-2 and TRBJ2-5; 12 bases line up with TRBD2. Germline CDR1 reads LGHNA; CDR2 reads YNFKEQ. Trimming at V came to 3 bases and at J to 6 bases, leaving 8 bases not matched to a gene. The CDR3 is made up of 16 amino acids. DNA of the CDR3: TGTGCCAGCAGCCAGGCTAGCGGGGGGGCTGTCAAGACCCAGTACTTC. Protein product: CASSQASGGAVKTQYF.

In its sample, this clone was seen a few times. The genes are TRBV6-1 and TRBJ2-1; 9 bases are shared with TRBD2. The J segment lost 13 bases and the V segment lost 1 base, leaving 11 bases of the junction unmatched. Per the germline V gene, CDR1 is MNHNS and CDR2 is SASEGT. The CDR3 has 15 residues. Here the CDR3 reads CASSEELAGNPPQFF. The CDR3 DNA is TGTGCCAGCAGTGAAGAACTAGCGGGCAACCCCCCCCAGTTCTTC.

The CDR3 DNA sequence: TGTGCCAGCAGTGCCCGTAAGGAAGATACGCAGTATTTT. Residues: CASSARKEDTQYF. The gene calls are TRBV6-6 and TRBJ2-3, with unresolved D. Germline CDR1 MNHNY, CDR2 SVGAGI (reference sequence). V was clipped by 5 bases and J by 5 bases, with 11 bases between them. The CDR3 length is 13 residues.

This clone appeared a few times. The genes are TRBV20-1 and TRBJ1-1; D unclear. CDR3 length equals 11 residues. The germline V gene has CDR1 DFQATT and CDR2 SNEGSKA (reference sequence). V was trimmed by 7 bases and J by 6 bases, leaving 12 bases between them. CDR3 nucleotides: TGCAGTGGATTAAATGGTCCTGAAGCTTTCTTT. Its translation: CSGLNGPEAFF.